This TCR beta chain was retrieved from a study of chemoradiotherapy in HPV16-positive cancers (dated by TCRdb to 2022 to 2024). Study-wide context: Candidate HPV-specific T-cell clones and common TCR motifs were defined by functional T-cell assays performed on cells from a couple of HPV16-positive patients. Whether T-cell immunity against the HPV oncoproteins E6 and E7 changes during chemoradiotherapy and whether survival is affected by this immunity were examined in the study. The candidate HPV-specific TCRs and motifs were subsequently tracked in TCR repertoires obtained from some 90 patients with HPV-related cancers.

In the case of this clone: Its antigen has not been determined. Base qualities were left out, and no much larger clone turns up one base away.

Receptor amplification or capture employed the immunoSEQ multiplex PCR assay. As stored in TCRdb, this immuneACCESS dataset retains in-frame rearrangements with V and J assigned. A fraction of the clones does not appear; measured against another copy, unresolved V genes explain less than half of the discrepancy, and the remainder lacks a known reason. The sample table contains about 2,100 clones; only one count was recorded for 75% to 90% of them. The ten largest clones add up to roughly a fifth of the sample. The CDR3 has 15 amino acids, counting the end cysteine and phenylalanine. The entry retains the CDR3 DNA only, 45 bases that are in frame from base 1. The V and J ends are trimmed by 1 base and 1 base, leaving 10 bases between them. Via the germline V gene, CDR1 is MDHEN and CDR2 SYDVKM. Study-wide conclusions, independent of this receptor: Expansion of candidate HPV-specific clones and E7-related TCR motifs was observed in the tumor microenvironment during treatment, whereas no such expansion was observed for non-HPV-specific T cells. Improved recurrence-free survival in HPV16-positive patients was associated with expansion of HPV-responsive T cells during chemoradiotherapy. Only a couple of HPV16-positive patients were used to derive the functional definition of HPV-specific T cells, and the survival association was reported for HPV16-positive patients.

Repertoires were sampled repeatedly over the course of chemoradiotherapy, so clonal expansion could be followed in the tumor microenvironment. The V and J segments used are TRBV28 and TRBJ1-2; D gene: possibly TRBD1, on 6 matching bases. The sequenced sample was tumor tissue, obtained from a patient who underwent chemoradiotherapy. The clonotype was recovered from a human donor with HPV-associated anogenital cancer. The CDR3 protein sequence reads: CASSLFGQLNYGYTF. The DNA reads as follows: TGTGCCAGCAGTTTATTCGGACAGCTTAACTATGGCTACACCTTC.